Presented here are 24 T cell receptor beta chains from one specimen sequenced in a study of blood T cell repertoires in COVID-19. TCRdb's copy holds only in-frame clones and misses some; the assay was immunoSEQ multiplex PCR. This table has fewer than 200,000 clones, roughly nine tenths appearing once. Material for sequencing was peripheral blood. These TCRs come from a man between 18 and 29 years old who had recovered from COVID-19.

DNA of the CDR3: TGCGCCAGCAGCTTTCAAGGGGATGATGGCTACACCTTC. It is translated as CASSFQGDDGYTF. The chain combines TRBV5-1 with TRBJ1-2; weak D call: TRBD1 (5 bases). CDR1 is SGHRS and CDR2 is YFSETQ in the germline V gene. The CDR3 spans 13 residues. Trimming cost V 2 bases and J 6 bases, with 11 bases left between them.

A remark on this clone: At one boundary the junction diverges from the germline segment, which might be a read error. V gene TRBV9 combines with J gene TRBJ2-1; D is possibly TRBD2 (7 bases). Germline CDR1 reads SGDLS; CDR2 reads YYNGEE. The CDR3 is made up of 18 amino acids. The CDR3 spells CASTVGGGRFGPYNEQFF. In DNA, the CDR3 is TGTGCCAGCACCGTAGGGGGAGGGAGGTTCGGGCCCTACAATGAGCAGTTCTTC. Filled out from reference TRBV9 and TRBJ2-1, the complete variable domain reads DSGVTQTPKHLITATGQRVTLRCSPRSGDLSVYWYQQSLDQGLQFLIQYYNGEERAKGNILERFSAQQFPDLHSELNLSSLELGDSALYFCASTVGGGRFGPYNEQFFGPGTRLTVL.

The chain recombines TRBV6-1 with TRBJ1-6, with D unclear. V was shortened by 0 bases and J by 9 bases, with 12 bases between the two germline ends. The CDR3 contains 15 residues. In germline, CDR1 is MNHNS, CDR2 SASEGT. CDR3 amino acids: CASSEAGSYRSPLHF. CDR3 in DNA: TGTGCCAGCAGTGAAGCGGGCAGTTATCGTTCACCCCTCCACTTT.

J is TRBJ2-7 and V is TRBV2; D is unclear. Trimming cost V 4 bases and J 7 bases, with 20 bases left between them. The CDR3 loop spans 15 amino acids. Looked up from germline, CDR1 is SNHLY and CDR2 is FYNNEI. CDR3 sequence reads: CASSVMKTANGEQYF. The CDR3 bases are TGTGCCAGCAGTGTGATGAAGACTGCGAATGGAGAGCAGTACTTC.

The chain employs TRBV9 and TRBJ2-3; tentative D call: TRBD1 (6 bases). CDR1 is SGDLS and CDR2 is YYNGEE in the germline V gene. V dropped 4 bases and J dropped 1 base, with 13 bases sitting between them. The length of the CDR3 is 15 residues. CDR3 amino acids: CASSIQGYRTDTQYF. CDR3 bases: TGTGCCAGCAGCATACAGGGATACCGCACAGATACGCAGTATTTT.

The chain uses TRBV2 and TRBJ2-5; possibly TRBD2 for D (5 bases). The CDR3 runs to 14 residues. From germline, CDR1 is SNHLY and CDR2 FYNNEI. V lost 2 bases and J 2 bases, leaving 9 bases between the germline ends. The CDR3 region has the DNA TGTGCCAGCAGTGAAAGGACTTCGCAAGAGACCCAGTACTTC. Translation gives CASSERTSQETQYF.

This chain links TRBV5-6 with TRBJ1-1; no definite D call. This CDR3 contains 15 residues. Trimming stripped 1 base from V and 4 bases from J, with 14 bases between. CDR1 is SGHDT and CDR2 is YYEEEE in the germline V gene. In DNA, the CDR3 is TGTGCCAGCAGCTTGTGGCCCCGATTTGGCACTGAAGCTTTCTTT. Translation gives CASSLWPRFGTEAFF.

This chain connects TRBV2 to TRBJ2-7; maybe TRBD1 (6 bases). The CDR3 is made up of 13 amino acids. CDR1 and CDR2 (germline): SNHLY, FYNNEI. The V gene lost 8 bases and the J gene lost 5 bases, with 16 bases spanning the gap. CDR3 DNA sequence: TGTGCCAGCGCCGACAGGTTCCAGCACGAGCAGTACTTC. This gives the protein CASADRFQHEQYF. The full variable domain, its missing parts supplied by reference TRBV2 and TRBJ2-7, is EPEVTQTPSHQVTQMGQEVILRCVPISNHLYFYWYRQILGQKVEFLVSFYNNEISEKSEIFDDQFSVERPDGSNFTLKIRSTKLEDSAMYFCASADRFQHEQYFGPGTRLTVT.

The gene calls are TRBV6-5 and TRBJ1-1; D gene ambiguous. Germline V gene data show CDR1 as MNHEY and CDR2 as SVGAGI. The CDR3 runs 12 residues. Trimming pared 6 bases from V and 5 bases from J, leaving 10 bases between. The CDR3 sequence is CASRERGTEAFF. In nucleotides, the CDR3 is TGTGCCAGCAGGGAGCGGGGTACTGAAGCTTTCTTT.

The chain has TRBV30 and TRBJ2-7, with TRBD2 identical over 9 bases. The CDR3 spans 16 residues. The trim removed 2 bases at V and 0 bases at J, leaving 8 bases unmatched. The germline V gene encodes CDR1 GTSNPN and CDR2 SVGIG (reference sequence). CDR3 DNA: TGTGCCTGGAGTTCCCTAGCGGGGACTATCTCCTACGAGCAGTACTTC. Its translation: CAWSSLAGTISYEQYF.

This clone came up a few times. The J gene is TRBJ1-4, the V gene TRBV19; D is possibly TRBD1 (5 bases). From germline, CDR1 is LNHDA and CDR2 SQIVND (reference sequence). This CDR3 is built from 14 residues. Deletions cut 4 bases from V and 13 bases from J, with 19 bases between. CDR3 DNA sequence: TGTGCCAGTAGTACTACGGGACCCCTGGGGGGACTGTTTTTT. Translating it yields CASSTTGPLGGLFF.

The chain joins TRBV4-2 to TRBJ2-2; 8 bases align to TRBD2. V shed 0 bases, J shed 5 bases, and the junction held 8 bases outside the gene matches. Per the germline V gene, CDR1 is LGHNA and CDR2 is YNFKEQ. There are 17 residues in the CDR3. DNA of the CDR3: TGTGCCAGCAGCCAAGATCCGGGGCGGGAGGTTACCGGGGAGCTGTTTTTT. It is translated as CASSQDPGREVTGELFF.

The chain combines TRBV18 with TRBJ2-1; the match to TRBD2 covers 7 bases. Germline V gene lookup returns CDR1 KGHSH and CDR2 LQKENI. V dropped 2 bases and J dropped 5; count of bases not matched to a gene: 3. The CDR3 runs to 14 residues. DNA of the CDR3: TGTGCCAGCTCACCAAGGACTAGGGACAATGAGCAGTTCTTC. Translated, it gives CASSPRTRDNEQFF.

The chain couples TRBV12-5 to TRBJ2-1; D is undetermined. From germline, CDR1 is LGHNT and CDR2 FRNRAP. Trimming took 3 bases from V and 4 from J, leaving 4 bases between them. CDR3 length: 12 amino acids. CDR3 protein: CASGFSYNEQFF. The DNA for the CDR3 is TGTGCTAGTGGTTTTAGTTACAATGAGCAGTTCTTC.

CDR3 DNA: TGTGCCAGCAGTTCCGACCCCAGGTTTTCAGATGGCTACACCTTC. This encodes CASSSDPRFSDGYTF. The chain couples TRBV28 to TRBJ1-2; D is undetermined. The CDR3 has 15 residues. Germline V lookup: CDR1 MDHEN, CDR2 SYDVKM. The V end was cut by 4 bases, the J end by 6 bases, with 18 bases between.

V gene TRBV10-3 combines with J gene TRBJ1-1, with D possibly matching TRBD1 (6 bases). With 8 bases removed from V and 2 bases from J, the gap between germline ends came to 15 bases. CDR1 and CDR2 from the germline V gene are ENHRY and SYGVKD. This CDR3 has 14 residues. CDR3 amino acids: CAIGTTGTNTEAFF. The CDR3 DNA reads TGTGCCATCGGTACGACAGGAACTAACACTGAAGCTTTCTTT.

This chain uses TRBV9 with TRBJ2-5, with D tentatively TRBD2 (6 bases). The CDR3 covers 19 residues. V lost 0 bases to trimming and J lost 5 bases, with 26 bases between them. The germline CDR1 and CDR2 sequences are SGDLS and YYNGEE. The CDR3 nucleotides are TGTGCCAGCAGCGTAGGAGGAGGGAGTGTCTACCTCGCTTTGGAGACCCAGTACTTC. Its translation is CASSVGGGSVYLALETQYF.

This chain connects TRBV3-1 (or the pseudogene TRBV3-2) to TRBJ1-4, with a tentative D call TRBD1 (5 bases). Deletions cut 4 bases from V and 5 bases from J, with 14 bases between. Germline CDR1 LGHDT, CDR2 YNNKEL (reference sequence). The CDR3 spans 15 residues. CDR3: CASSPSGGRNEKLFF. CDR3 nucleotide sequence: TGTGCCAGCAGCCCCTCGGGGGGAAGGAATGAAAAACTGTTTTTT.

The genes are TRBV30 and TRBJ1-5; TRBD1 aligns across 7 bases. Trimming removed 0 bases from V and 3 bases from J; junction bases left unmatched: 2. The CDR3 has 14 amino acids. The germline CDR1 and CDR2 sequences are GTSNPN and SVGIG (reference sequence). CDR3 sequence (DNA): TGTGCCTGGAGTGTACAGGGGAACAATCAGCCCCAGCATTTT. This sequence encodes CAWSVQGNNQPQHF.

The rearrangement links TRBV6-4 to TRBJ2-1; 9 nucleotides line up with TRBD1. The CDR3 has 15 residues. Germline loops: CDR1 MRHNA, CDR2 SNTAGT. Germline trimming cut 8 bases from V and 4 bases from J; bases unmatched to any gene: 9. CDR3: CASPTGTGLYNEQFF. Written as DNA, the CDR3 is TGTGCCAGCCCTACCGGGACAGGGTTATACAATGAGCAGTTCTTC.

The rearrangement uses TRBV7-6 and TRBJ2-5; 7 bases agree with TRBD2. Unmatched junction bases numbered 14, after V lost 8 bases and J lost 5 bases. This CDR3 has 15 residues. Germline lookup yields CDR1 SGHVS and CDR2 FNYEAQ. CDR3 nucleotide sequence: TGTGCCAGCTCCCGCTTCCTAGCGGCGGAGGAGACCCAGTACTTC. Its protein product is CASSRFLAAEETQYF.

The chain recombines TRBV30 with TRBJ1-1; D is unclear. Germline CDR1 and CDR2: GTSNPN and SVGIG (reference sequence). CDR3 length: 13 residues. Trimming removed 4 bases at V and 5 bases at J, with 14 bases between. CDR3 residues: CAWTGNQVTEAFF. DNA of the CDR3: TGTGCCTGGACCGGAAACCAGGTGACTGAAGCTTTCTTT.

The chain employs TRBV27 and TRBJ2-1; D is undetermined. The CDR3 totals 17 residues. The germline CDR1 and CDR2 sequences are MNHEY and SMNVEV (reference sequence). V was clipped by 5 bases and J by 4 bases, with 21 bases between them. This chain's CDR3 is CASSPSVSPGIYNEQFF. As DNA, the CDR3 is TGTGCCAGCAGTCCCTCCGTTAGCCCTGGAATATACAATGAGCAGTTCTTC.

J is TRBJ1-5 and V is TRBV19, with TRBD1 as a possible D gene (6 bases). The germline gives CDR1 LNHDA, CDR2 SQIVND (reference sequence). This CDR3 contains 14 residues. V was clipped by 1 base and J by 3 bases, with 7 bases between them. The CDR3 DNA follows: TGTGCCAGTAGTATAGGGGGGCCCAATCAGCCCCAGCATTTT. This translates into CASSIGGPNQPQHF. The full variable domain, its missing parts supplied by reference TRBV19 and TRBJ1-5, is DGGITQSPKYLFRKEGQNVTLSCEQNLNHDAMYWYRQDPGQGLRLIYYSQIVNDFQKGDIAEGYSVSREKKESFPLTVTSAQKNPTAFYLCASSIGGPNQPQHFGDGTRLSIL.